This TCR beta chain was sequenced in a study of identical twins. Study outcomes and limitations: The more abundant beta clonotypes in cord blood had fewer insertions, and memory repertoires did not show this. Cross-sectional statistics, not tracking of the same donors, supported the conclusions. The authors noted that invariant MAIT and iNKT cells could partly confound zero-insertion analyses.

The V gene lost 1 base and the J gene lost 3 bases, with 15 bases spanning the gap. CDR1 is DFQATT, CDR2 SNEGSKA, per germline (reference sequence). The CDR3 spans 15 residues. This clonotype came up a few times. Its cognate antigen is unknown. Each cDNA held unique molecular identifiers, and template switching gave it a universal primer site. TCRdb redid the calling of the 5' RACE reads with MiXCR, one entry per CDR3 protein. There are approximately 680,000 distinct CDR3 sequences in the sample; about 7.6% occur only once, and 1.6% lies in the top ten. This sample was shared with a second study, whose subject was yellow fever vaccine responses in identical twins.

The material sequenced was PBMCs. J is TRBJ1-2 and V is TRBV20-1; a weak D match, TRBD1 (6 bases). This receptor was identified in a woman younger than 35 in good health. CDR3 region: CSARVLAGDYYGYTF. For the CDR3, the DNA is TGCAGTGCTAGAGTCTTGGCAGGGGATTACTATGGCTACACCTTC.